A single sample gave rise to the 28 T cell receptor beta chains below, sequenced in a study of T cell changes during pregnancy in multiple sclerosis. Profiled with immunoSEQ multiplex PCR; TCRdb holds only in-frame clones, not every one. The sample contains under 50,000 clones, roughly 92% of which appear only once. The specimen comprised CD4+ T cells from peripheral blood mononuclear cells, sampled in the first trimester of pregnancy. The receptors come from a female donor with multiple sclerosis, enrolled in a pregnancy study.

The CDR3 reads CASSAEVHYEQYF. The CDR3 DNA is TGTGCCAGCAGTGCTGAGGTCCACTACGAGCAGTACTTC. The gene calls are TRBV6-1 and TRBJ2-7; no clear D gene. V gave up 4 bases and J gave up 3 bases, with 10 bases separating them. The CDR3 consists of 13 residues. Germline V gene data show CDR1 as MNHNS and CDR2 as SASEGT.

The rearrangement links TRBV7-8 to TRBJ1-5; D is perhaps TRBD1 (6 bases). The CDR3 loop spans 15 amino acids. Germline CDR1 reads SGHVS; CDR2 reads FQNEAQ. Trimming took 4 bases from V and 5 from J, leaving 15 bases between them. CDR3 loop: CASSYLLGAHQPQHF. CDR3 nucleotide sequence: TGTGCCAGCAGCTACCTTTTGGGGGCGCATCAGCCCCAGCATTTT.

J is TRBJ2-2 and V is TRBV2, with D perhaps TRBD2 (5 bases). V was pared by 7 bases and J by 1 base, with 16 bases between. The V gene's germline CDR1 is SNHLY and CDR2 FYNNEI. The CDR3 is made up of 16 amino acids. CDR3 loop: CASTQGGIRNTGELFF. The CDR3 DNA reads TGTGCCAGCACCCAAGGAGGAATCCGGAACACCGGGGAGCTGTTTTTT.

This chain connects TRBV28 to TRBJ2-7; D might be TRBD2 (5 bases). CDR1 is MDHEN and CDR2 is SYDVKM in the germline V gene. The CDR3 runs to 14 residues. The ends were cut back, 6 bases at V and 3 bases at J, with 15 bases in the middle. CDR3 protein: CASSLGVEVYEQYF. In DNA form, the CDR3 reads TGTGCCAGCAGCCTTGGAGTGGAGGTCTACGAGCAGTACTTC. The variable domain in full, with the rest retrieved from reference TRBV28 and TRBJ2-7, is DVKVTQSSRYLVKRTGEKVFLECVQDMDHENMFWYRQDPGLGLRLIYFSYDVKMKEKGDIPEGYSVSREKKERFSLILESASTNQTSMYLCASSLGVEVYEQYFGPGTRLTVT.

The gene calls are TRBV27 and TRBJ1-5; TRBD1 aligns across 9 bases. The CDR3 has 14 amino acids. V was clipped by 5 bases and J by 4 bases; unmatched bases: 3. The germline V gene encodes CDR1 MNHEY and CDR2 SMNVEV (reference sequence). CDR3 nucleotides: TGTGCCAGCAGTCTTGGGACAGGGAATCAGCCCCAGCATTTT. Protein product: CASSLGTGNQPQHF.

The chain is built from TRBV15 and TRBJ2-2, with D unresolved. The CDR3 runs 13 residues. Germline V gives CDR1 LNHNV, CDR2 YYDKDF (reference sequence). Trimming took 0 bases from V and 6 from J, leaving 5 bases between them. The CDR3 spells CATSREAAGELFF. CDR3 DNA: TGTGCCACCAGCAGAGAGGCTGCCGGGGAGCTGTTTTTT.

This chain connects TRBV7-2 to TRBJ1-5; D gene unclear. The V end was cut by 5 bases, the J end by 0 bases, with 14 bases between. Germline values: CDR1 SGHTA, CDR2 FQGNSA. The CDR3 consists of 16 residues. The CDR3 loop reads CASSLGPGYSNQPQHF. The CDR3 bases are TGTGCCAGCAGCCTAGGCCCAGGATATAGCAATCAGCCCCAGCATTTT.

The V and J genes are TRBV6-6 and TRBJ2-7; D is possibly TRBD1 (6 bases). Germline CDR1 MNHNY, CDR2 SVGAGI (reference sequence). The CDR3 sequence is 14 residues long. The germline V and J ends were trimmed by 5 bases and 2 bases, with 13 bases remaining between them. The CDR3 DNA reads as TGTGCCAGCAGTAAAGTACAGGGTGCCTACGAGCAGTACTTC. Residues: CASSKVQGAYEQYF.

V and J are TRBV15 and TRBJ1-5; 7 nucleotides agree with TRBD1. The germline CDR1 and CDR2 sequences are LNHNV and YYDKDF (reference sequence). The CDR3 covers 15 residues. V lost 0 bases, J lost 6 bases, and 5 bases stayed unmatched. CDR3: CATSRDRQGAQPQHF. The CDR3 DNA sequence: TGTGCCACCAGCAGAGATCGACAGGGTGCTCAGCCCCAGCATTTT.

The chain has TRBV4-1 and TRBJ1-5, with 10 bases fitting TRBD1. The CDR3 is 16 residues long. Germline CDR1 and CDR2: MGHRA and YSYEKL. With 4 bases clipped from V and 4 bases from J, the junction kept 7 bases outside the gene matches. The chain's CDR3 is CASSREGTGANQPQHF. In nucleotides, the CDR3 is TGCGCCAGCAGCCGGGAAGGGACAGGGGCAAATCAGCCCCAGCATTTT.

Comment on this clone: The junction departs from germline at one end; a sequencing error may be responsible. The chain carries TRBV7-7 and TRBJ2-5; 7 bases match TRBD1. This CDR3 is built from 14 residues. Germline CDR1 reads SSHAT; CDR2 reads FNYEAQ (reference sequence). The CDR3 DNA is TGTGCTAGCAGCTTTCTGGGACAGAGGGGTCGGGAGTACTTC. Protein product: CASSFLGQRGREYF.

The chain has TRBV9 and TRBJ2-7; 14 bases match TRBD2. Looked up from germline, CDR1 is SGDLS and CDR2 is YYNGEE. The CDR3 is made up of 16 amino acids. The V segment lost 4 bases and the J segment 5 bases; nucleotides outside the gene matches: 8. Here the CDR3 reads CASSPGTSGSFHEQYF. DNA of the CDR3: TGTGCCAGCAGCCCTGGGACTAGCGGGAGCTTCCACGAGCAGTACTTC.

This chain uses TRBV11-2 with TRBJ1-4; 8 bases are shared with TRBD1. Germline assignment: CDR1 SGHAT and CDR2 FQNNGV. The ends lost 1 base at V and 2 bases at J; junction bases unmatched: 0. The CDR3 totals 15 residues. Here the CDR3 DNA reads TGTGCCAGCAGCTTAGGACAGGGGACTAATGAAAAACTGTTTTTT. It encodes CASSLGQGTNEKLFF.

The V gene is TRBV6-6, the J gene TRBJ2-1, with 8 positions matching TRBD2. CDR3 length equals 15 residues. Germline V gene data show CDR1 as MNHNY and CDR2 as SVGAGI (reference sequence). V lost 7 bases to trimming and J lost 1 base; unmatched junction nucleotides: 6. The CDR3 region is CASTPGLGSYNEQFF. In nucleotides, the CDR3 is TGTGCCAGCACACCGGGACTAGGGTCCTACAATGAGCAGTTCTTC.

This clone came up once. The chain has TRBV6-6 and TRBJ1-2, with a possible D match to TRBD1 (5 bases). The germline V and J ends were trimmed by 7 bases and 4 bases, with 16 bases remaining between them. The CDR3 loop spans 14 amino acids. Germline values: CDR1 MNHNY, CDR2 SVGAGI (reference sequence). DNA of the CDR3: TGTGCCAGCACCTTAGGCAGGGAAGCCTATGGCTACACCTTC. Its protein is CASTLGREAYGYTF.

The rearrangement joins TRBV28 to TRBJ1-2; TRBD1 might be the D (5 bases). Trimming stripped 3 bases from V and 4 bases from J, with 12 bases between. The CDR3 is 14 residues long. Germline-derived CDR1 and CDR2 are MDHEN and SYDVKM. The CDR3 DNA is TGTGCCAGCAGTTTCCCGCCTACAGGCTATGGCTACACCTTC. Its protein product is CASSFPPTGYGYTF.

The rearrangement links TRBV5-1 to TRBJ2-3; no definite D call. The CDR3 is 14 residues long. Between the trimmed V and J ends, which lost 0 bases and 2 bases, there was a span of 7 bases. Germline assignment: CDR1 SGHRS and CDR2 YFSETQ. The CDR3 loop reads CASSLGLSTDTQYF. The CDR3 nucleotides are TGCGCCAGCAGCTTGGGGCTTTCCACAGATACGCAGTATTTT. Complete variable domain (other parts from reference TRBV5-1 and TRBJ2-3): KAGVTQTPRYLIKTRGQQVTLSCSPISGHRSVSWYQQTPGQGLQFLFEYFSETQRNKGNFPGRFSGRQFSNSRSEMNVSTLELGDSALYLCASSLGLSTDTQYFGPGTRLTVL.

V gene TRBV20-1 combines with J gene TRBJ2-5, with D possibly being TRBD2 (5 bases). The CDR3 is 11 amino acids. Germline V gene data show CDR1 as DFQATT and CDR2 as SNEGSKA (reference sequence). The V gene lost 3 bases and the J gene lost 5 bases, with 7 bases spanning the gap. The chain's CDR3 is CSASAGETQYF. The CDR3 region has the DNA TGCAGTGCTAGTGCGGGTGAGACCCAGTACTTC.

V is TRBV27 and J is TRBJ2-3; 8 bases agree with TRBD2. The CDR3 has 15 amino acids. CDR1 MNHEY and CDR2 SMNVEV come from the germline V gene (reference sequence). With V trimmed by 3 bases and J by 0 bases, 2 bases remained unmatched. The CDR3 nucleotides are TGTGCCAGCAGTTTCGCTAGCGGGAGCACAGATACGCAGTATTTT. It translates to CASSFASGSTDTQYF.

The chain recombines TRBV18 with TRBJ2-5, with 7 bases that match TRBD2. CDR3 length: 16 residues. Trimming at V came to 4 bases and at J to 3 bases, leaving 11 bases not matched to a gene. CDR1 is KGHSH and CDR2 is LQKENI in the germline V gene. The CDR3 DNA follows: TGTGCCAGCTCACTGCTGGGGTTAGCGGGCGAAGAGACCCAGTACTTC. Protein product: CASSLLGLAGEETQYF.

The V call is TRBV6-1, the J call TRBJ1-1; unclear D gene. CDR3 size: 14 residues. Trimming took off 2 bases at V and 1 base at J, with 8 bases between the two ends. Germline CDR1 reads MNHNS; CDR2 reads SASEGT. The CDR3 loop is CASSEQDPNTEAFF. CDR3 bases: TGTGCCAGCAGTGAACAGGATCCGAACACTGAAGCTTTCTTT.

This chain uses TRBV18 with TRBJ2-3; possible D gene TRBD2, 5 bases. Per the germline V gene, CDR1 is KGHSH and CDR2 is LQKENI. V lost 4 bases to trimming and J lost 8 bases, with 13 bases between them. The CDR3 runs to 13 residues. In nucleotides, the CDR3 is TGTGCCAGCTCACTGGACTCCTTTCTTACGCAGTATTTT. Translating gives CASSLDSFLTQYF.

The J gene is TRBJ1-2, the V gene TRBV7-9, with 8 bases identical to TRBD1. Trimming took 1 base from V and 7 from J; bases not matched to a gene: 5. This CDR3 has 14 amino acids. CDR1 and CDR2 (germline): SEHNR, FQNEAQ (reference sequence). CDR3 residues: CASSLDLQGGGYTF. In DNA form, the CDR3 reads TGTGCCAGCAGCTTAGATCTACAGGGGGGTGGCTACACCTTC.

This chain uses TRBV28 with TRBJ2-5; D perhaps matches TRBD1 (5 bases). V was pared by 6 bases and J by 4 bases, with 15 bases between. Germline CDR1 is MDHEN and CDR2 is SYDVKM. The CDR3 is 14 residues long. This CDR3 reads CASRRGAGTETQYF. The CDR3 nucleotides are TGTGCCAGCAGAAGGGGCGCCGGAACAGAGACCCAGTACTTC.

Of note for this clone: A read error may account for a junction end that differs from germline. J is TRBJ2-2 and V is TRBV7-7, with 11 bases fitting TRBD2. Germline CDR1 reads SSHAT; CDR2 reads FNYEAQ (reference sequence). The CDR3 runs to 19 residues. CDR3 in amino acids: CASSLLPLGTSGNTGELFF. CDR3 sequence (DNA): TGTGCTAGCAGCTTATTGCCCCTCGGGACTAGCGGGAACACCGGGGAGCTGTTTTTT.

The V gene is TRBV6-6, the J gene TRBJ1-1; 10 nucleotides match TRBD1. The germline V gene has CDR1 MNHNY and CDR2 SVGAGI (reference sequence). With 3 bases clipped from V and 10 bases from J, the junction kept 8 bases outside the gene matches. This CDR3 has 14 residues. The CDR3 is CASSYPDRGRGAFF. Here the CDR3 DNA reads TGTGCCAGCAGTTATCCCGACAGGGGGCGTGGAGCTTTCTTT.

This CDR3 is CASSQLLAGGSYEQYF. The CDR3 nucleotides are TGCGCCAGCAGCCAATTACTAGCGGGAGGGTCCTACGAGCAGTACTTC. This chain connects TRBV4-1 to TRBJ2-7; 13 nucleotides align to TRBD2. Unmatched junction bases numbered 2, after V lost 2 bases and J lost 1 base. CDR1 is MGHRA, CDR2 YSYEKL, per germline. CDR3 length equals 16 residues.

The V call is TRBV7-8, the J call TRBJ2-7; 7 positions agree with TRBD1. CDR3 size: 11 residues. Trimming cost V 8 bases and J 3 bases; bases outside gene matches: 1. The germline V gene encodes CDR1 SGHVS and CDR2 FQNEAQ. The CDR3 region has the DNA TGTGCCAGCGGACAGGACTACGAGCAGTACTTC. It encodes CASGQDYEQYF.